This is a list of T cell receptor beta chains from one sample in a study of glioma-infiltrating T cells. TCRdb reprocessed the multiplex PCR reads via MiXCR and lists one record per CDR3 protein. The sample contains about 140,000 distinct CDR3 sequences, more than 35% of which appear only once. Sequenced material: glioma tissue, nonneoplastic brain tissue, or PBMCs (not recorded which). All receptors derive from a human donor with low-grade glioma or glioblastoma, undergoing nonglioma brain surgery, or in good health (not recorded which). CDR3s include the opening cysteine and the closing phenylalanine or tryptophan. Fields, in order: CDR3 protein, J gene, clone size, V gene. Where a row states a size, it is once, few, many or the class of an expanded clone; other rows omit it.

CASRNSSSYNEQFF TRBJ2-1 - TRBV12-3/TRBV12-4
CASNSGTGGDTQYF TRBJ2-3 - TRBV6-1
CASSLKDAQYF TRBJ2-3 - TRBV12-3/TRBV12-4
CASSRTGYNSPLHF TRBJ1-6 many TRBV3-1
CASGRIYEQYF TRBJ2-7 few TRBV28
CASRGTGLTEAFF TRBJ1-1 few TRBV27
CASSLQGELYNEQFF TRBJ2-1 few TRBV6-1
CASRPDGRGETQYF TRBJ2-5 - TRBV24-1
CASSLGSTDSNEQFF TRBJ2-1 - TRBV7-8
CASLNFAYNSPLHF TRBJ1-6 - TRBV6-1
CASSSVWVDTQYF TRBJ2-3 few TRBV7-2
CASTGTRNEQFF TRBJ2-1 few TRBV10-3
CASTQPPGQINQPQHF TRBJ1-5 few TRBV6-1
CASMEASGYEQYF TRBJ2-7 - TRBV11-1
CSARGSREHNEQYF TRBJ2-7 few TRBV20-1
CASSERGYGTRNEQFF TRBJ2-1 - TRBV6-1
CASNLGTGELFF TRBJ2-2 - TRBV19
CASSEIVLTGELFF TRBJ2-2 few TRBV6-1
CASSYTGDPYNEQFF TRBJ2-1 many TRBV6-6
CSVESRGLNTQYF TRBJ2-3 once TRBV29-1
CASSPGTGTGVDTQYF TRBJ2-3 - TRBV4-1
CATSSPDGQVYEQYF TRBJ2-7 - TRBV15
CASSAAGGTYGYTF TRBJ1-2 - TRBV7-2
CSAWDRGAIDTQYF TRBJ2-3 - TRBV20-1
CASSELRGLEAFF TRBJ1-1 many TRBV6-1
CSARGQENTEAFF TRBJ1-1 few TRBV20-1
CASSLSMSSYEQYF TRBJ2-7 - TRBV28
CASSYSVAGRNTEAFF TRBJ1-1 few TRBV6-2/TRBV6-3
CASSLAGYNEQFF TRBJ2-1 many TRBV19
CASSSGSNEAFF TRBJ1-1 - TRBV7-9
CATGGEPQMGPQHF TRBJ1-5 few TRBV15
CSAVQTGGTNTQYF TRBJ2-5 - TRBV20-1
CASSQVEGDTQYF TRBJ2-3 many TRBV4-1
CASSLAAIRGLRRSNNNEQFF TRBJ2-1 - TRBV7-2
CRVVTQRRGSGEQYF TRBJ2-7 - TRBV29-1
CASTSGRSIDEQFF TRBJ2-1 once TRBV19
CSASRFYEQYF TRBJ2-7 - TRBV20-1
CASSSGTSGMTGELFF TRBJ2-2 few TRBV6-1
CSERGNTDTQYF TRBJ2-3 - TRBV20-1
CASSLVDTQYF TRBJ2-3 few TRBV12-3/TRBV12-4
CASRPAGVEAHWFF TRBJ2-1 once TRBV7-2
CASSQDGQGGQPQHF TRBJ1-5 many TRBV4-1
CASSQDRGTGGNEQFF TRBJ2-1 - TRBV4-3
CASSYGRHYGYTF TRBJ1-2 few TRBV6-6
CASSPRISYEQYF TRBJ2-7 - TRBV27
CASSQDLGDYEQYF TRBJ2-7 - TRBV4-3
CATSREGNSPLHF TRBJ1-6 few TRBV15
CASSFRTVNTEAFF TRBJ1-1 - TRBV6-1
CASTLGNGYHEQYF TRBJ2-7 - TRBV7-9
CATRGDSSYNEQFF TRBJ2-1 - TRBV15
CASSQEPGHYKQYF TRBJ2-7 - TRBV4-1
CASTQLKQDRTDTQYF TRBJ2-3 - TRBV4-2
CASSESGGEKLFF TRBJ1-4 few TRBV25-1
CAILRDRSNTIYF TRBJ1-3 - TRBV28